The 7 T cell receptor beta chains given below trace back to one sample, sequenced in a study of T cells of healthy individuals. Using its own MiXCR run on the 5' RACE reads, TCRdb lists one record per CDR3 protein. The sample has over 95,000 distinct CDR3 sequences; 17% are singletons. Receptors were obtained from a human donor in good health.

This clonotype was recorded a few times. This chain links TRBV20-1 with TRBJ1-4; no reliable D call. The V end was cut by 0 bases, the J end by 7 bases, with 12 bases between. This CDR3 spans 14 amino acids. Germline V gene data show CDR1 as DFQATT and CDR2 as SNEGSKA (reference sequence). CDR3 bases: TGCAGTGCTAGAGATTCCGGGCGTCTTGAAAAACTGTTTTTT. Translating it yields CSARDSGRLEKLFF.

This clonotype was seen a handful of times. This rearrangement joins TRBV2 to TRBJ2-3, with 9 bases fitting TRBD1. The CDR3 sequence is 14 residues long. The V and J ends lost 6 bases and 5 bases, in that order; junction bases with no gene match: 6. Germline V gene lookup returns CDR1 SNHLY and CDR2 FYNNEI. The CDR3 here is CASSRDRAVDTQYF. The CDR3, as DNA: TGTGCCAGCAGCCGGGACAGGGCAGTAGATACGCAGTATTTT.

This clonotype was seen many times. The CDR3 protein is CSATIPGQGGYEQYF. The CDR3 nucleotides read TGCAGTGCGACTATCCCGGGACAGGGGGGCTACGAGCAGTACTTC. The V gene is TRBV20-1, the J gene TRBJ2-7, with 11 bases that match TRBD1. Trimming cost V 6 bases and J 3 bases; bases outside gene matches: 10. Per the germline V gene, CDR1 is DFQATT and CDR2 is SNEGSKA (reference sequence). There are 15 residues in the CDR3.

This clonotype was found once. This chain connects TRBV6-5 to TRBJ1-2, with D unresolved. Trimming shortened V by 5 bases and J by 7 bases, and 11 bases separated the two germline ends. This CDR3 region has 12 residues. CDR1 MNHEY and CDR2 SVGAGI come from the germline V gene. In DNA form, the CDR3 reads TGTGCCAGCAGTGATTTCGGCGGTGGCTACACCTTC. Translating it yields CASSDFGGGYTF.

The chain recombines TRBV6-2 or TRBV6-3 with TRBJ2-1; 9 bases are shared with TRBD1. CDR1 is MNHEY, CDR2 SVGEGT, per germline. Trimming removed 6 bases from V and 5 bases from J; junction bases left unmatched: 5. The CDR3 is 14 amino acids. The CDR3 here is CASRTGGVHNEQFF. The CDR3 bases are TGTGCCAGCAGAACAGGGGGCGTCCACAATGAGCAGTTCTTC.

V usage is TRBV6-4 and J usage is TRBJ2-4, with TRBD2 matching over 10 bases. Trimming cost V 4 bases and J 8 bases; bases outside gene matches: 8. CDR3 length: 15 residues. The germline gives CDR1 MRHNA, CDR2 SNTAGT. The CDR3 nucleotides read TGTGCCAGCAGTGTGGAAGCGGGAGGGCCGGACATTCAGTACTTC. This translates into CASSVEAGGPDIQYF.

The sample holds a few counts of this clonotype. The chain carries TRBV15 and TRBJ2-3, with 9 bases matching TRBD2. V lost 1 base and J lost 1; bases outside the gene matches: 3. This CDR3 spans 16 amino acids. Germline V CDR1 and CDR2: LNHNV, YYDKDF (reference sequence). CDR3 amino acids: CATSRGGRGGTDTQYF. CDR3 coding DNA: TGTGCCACCAGCAGAGGCGGGAGGGGGGGCACAGATACGCAGTATTTT.